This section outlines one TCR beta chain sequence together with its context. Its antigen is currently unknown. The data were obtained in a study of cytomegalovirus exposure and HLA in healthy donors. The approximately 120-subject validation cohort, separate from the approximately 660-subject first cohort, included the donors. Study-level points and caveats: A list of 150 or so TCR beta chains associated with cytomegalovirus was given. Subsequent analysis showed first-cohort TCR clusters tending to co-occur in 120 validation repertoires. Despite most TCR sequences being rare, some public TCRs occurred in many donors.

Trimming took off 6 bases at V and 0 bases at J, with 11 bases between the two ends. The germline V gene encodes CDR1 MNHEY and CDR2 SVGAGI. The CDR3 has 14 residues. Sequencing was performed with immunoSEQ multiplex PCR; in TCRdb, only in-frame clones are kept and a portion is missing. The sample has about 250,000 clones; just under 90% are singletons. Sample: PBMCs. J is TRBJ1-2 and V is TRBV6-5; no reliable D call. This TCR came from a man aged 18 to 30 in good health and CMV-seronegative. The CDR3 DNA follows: TGTGCCAGCAGATCTTCCGGGTCTAACTATGGCTACACCTTC. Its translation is CASRSSGSNYGYTF.